The T cell receptor (beta chain) under discussion was sequenced for a study of metastatic and nonmetastatic thyroid tumors. The study, taken as a whole, reports: Reported TCR beta diversity, measured in blood and tumor, was significantly higher for malignant thyroid tumors than for benign nodules.

All patients were treatment-naive before thyroid surgery. This clone came up many times. Its antigen is unknown. The CDR3 covers 16 residues. Germline V gene sequence: CDR1 MDHEN, CDR2 SYDVKM. Between the trimmed V and J ends, which lost 6 bases and 4 bases, there was a span of 22 bases. TCRdb reprocessed the PCR reads via MiXCR. The repertoire includes about 39,000 clones, approximately 19% of them detected once, and roughly an eighth sits in the top ten. Sequencing was performed on tumor tissue. The chain has TRBV28 and TRBJ2-7, with D perhaps TRBD1 (5 bases). This receptor was obtained from a female donor with papillary thyroid cancer or a benign thyroid nodule (not recorded which). Some clones in this sample may be carry-over from other donors' samples. The CDR3 spells CASRLRPGKGIYEQYF. The CDR3 DNA reads as TGTGCCAGCAGGCTTAGACCAGGGAAGGGGATTTACGAGCAGTACTTC.